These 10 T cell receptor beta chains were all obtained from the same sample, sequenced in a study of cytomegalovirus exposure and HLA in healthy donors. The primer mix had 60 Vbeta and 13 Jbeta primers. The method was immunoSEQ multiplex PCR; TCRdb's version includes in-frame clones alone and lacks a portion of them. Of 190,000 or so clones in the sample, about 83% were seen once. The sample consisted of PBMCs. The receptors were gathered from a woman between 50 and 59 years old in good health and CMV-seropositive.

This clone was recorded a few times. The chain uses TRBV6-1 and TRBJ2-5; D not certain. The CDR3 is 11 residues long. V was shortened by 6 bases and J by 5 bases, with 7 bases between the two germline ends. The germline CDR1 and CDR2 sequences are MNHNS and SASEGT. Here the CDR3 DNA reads TGTGCCAGCAGGGCTTTGGAGACCCAGTACTTC. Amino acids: CASRALETQYF.

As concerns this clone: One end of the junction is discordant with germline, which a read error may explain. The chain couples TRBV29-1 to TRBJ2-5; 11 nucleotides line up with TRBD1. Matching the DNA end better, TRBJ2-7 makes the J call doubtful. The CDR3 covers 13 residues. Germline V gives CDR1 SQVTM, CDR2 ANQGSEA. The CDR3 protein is CSARTGGSHEQYF. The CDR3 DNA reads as TGCAGCGCCAGGACAGGGGGCTCCCACGAGCAGTACTTC.

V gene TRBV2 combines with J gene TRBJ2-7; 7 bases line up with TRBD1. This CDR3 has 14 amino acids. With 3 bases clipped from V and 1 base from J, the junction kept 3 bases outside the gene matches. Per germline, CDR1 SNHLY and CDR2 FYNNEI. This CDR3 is CASSEDRRSYEQYF. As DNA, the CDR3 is TGTGCCAGCAGTGAGGACAGGAGATCCTACGAGCAGTACTTC. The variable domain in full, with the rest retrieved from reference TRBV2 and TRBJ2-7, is EPEVTQTPSHQVTQMGQEVILRCVPISNHLYFYWYRQILGQKVEFLVSFYNNEISEKSEIFDDQFSVERPDGSNFTLKIRSTKLEDSAMYFCASSEDRRSYEQYFGPGTRLTVT.

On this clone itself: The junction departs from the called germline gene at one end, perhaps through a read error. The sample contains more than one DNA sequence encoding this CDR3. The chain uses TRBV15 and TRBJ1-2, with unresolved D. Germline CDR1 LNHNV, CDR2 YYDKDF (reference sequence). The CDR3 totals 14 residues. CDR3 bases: TGTGCTACCAGCAGAGATGGGCAGTACTATGGCTACACCTTC. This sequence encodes CATSRDGQYYGYTF. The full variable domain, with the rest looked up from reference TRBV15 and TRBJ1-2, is DAMVIQNPRYQVTQFGKPVTLSCSQTLNHNVMYWYQQKSSQAPKLLFHYYDKDFNNEADTPDNFQSRRPNTSFCFLDIRSPGLGDTAMYLCATSRDGQYYGYTFGSGTRLTVV.

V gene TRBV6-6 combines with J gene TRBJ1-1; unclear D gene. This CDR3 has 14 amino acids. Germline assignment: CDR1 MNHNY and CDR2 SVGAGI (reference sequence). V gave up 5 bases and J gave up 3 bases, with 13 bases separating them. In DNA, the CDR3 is TGTGCCAGCAGTAATACCGGGAGAGACACTGAAGCTTTCTTT. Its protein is CASSNTGRDTEAFF.

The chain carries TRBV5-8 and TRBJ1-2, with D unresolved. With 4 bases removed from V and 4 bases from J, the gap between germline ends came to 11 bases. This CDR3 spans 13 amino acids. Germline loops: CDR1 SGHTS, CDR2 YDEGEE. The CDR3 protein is CASSPAYSYGYTF. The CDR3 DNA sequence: TGTGCCAGCAGCCCCGCTTACTCCTATGGCTACACCTTC.

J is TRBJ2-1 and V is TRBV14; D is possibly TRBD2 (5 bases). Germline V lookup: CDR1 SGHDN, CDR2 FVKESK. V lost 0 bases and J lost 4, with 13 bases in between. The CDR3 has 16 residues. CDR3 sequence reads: CASSQDWETGYNEQFF. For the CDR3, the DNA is TGTGCCAGCAGCCAAGATTGGGAAACGGGGTACAATGAGCAGTTCTTC. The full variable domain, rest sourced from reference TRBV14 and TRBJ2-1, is EAGVTQFPSHSVIEKGQTVTLRCDPISGHDNLYWYRRVMGKEIKFLLHFVKESKQDESGMPNNRFLAERTGGTYSTLKVQPAELEDSGVYFCASSQDWETGYNEQFFGPGTRLTVL.

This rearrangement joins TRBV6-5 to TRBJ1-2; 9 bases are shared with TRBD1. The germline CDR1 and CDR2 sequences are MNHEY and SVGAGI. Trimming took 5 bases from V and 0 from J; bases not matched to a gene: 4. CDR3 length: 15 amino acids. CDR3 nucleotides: TGTGCCAGCAGTCGCACAGGGGGCGCTAACTATGGCTACACCTTC. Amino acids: CASSRTGGANYGYTF.

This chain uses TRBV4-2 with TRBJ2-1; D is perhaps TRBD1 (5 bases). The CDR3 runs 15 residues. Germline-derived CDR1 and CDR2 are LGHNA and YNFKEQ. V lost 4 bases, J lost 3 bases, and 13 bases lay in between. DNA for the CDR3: TGTGCCAGCAGCCCGGGCCCGACAGACTACAATGAGCAGTTCTTC. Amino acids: CASSPGPTDYNEQFF.

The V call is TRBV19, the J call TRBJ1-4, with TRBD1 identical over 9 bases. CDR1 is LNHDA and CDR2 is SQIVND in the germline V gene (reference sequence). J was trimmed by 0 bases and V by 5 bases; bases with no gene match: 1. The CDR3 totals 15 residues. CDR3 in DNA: TGTGCCAGTAGTTGGGACAGGGCAACTAATGAAAAACTGTTTTTT. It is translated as CASSWDRATNEKLFF.